This is a list of T cell receptor beta chains from one sample in a study of cytomegalovirus exposure and HLA in healthy donors. Produced via immunoSEQ multiplex PCR; TCRdb's table is partial and in-frame only. The sample carries around 80,000 clones, roughly 72% recorded once. Specimen: PBMCs. The receptors were gathered from a man in his forties in good health and CMV-seropositive. Each CDR3 is given with its conserved first and last residue. Each record gives: clone size, J gene, V gene, D gene, CDR3 DNA, CDR3 protein. D genes are given only for firm matches. Clone size, where shown, is once, few, many, or a class for clones that have expanded.

.	TRBJ2-3	TRBV6-1	TRBD1	TGTGCCAGCAGCCTACAGGGGGCAGATACGCAGTATTTT	CASSLQGADTQYF
.	TRBJ1-3	TRBV5-1	TRBD1	TGCGCCAGCAGCTTAACGACAGGGCCAACCTCTGGAAACACCATATATTTT	CASSLTTGPTSGNTIYF
.	TRBJ2-3	TRBV9	TRBD2	TGTGCCAGCAGCCCGGGACGGGAGGGCCCGAGTAATAATAGCACAGATACGCAGTATTTT	CASSPGREGPSNNSTDTQYF
.	TRBJ2-6	TRBV5-1	TRBD1	TGCGCCAGCAGCCAACAGGGGGGCTCCCTCTCTGGGGCCAACGTCCTGACTTTC	CASSQQGGSLSGANVLTF
.	TRBJ2-5	TRBV28	TRBD2	TGTGCCAGCAGTCTGCTTGGGACTAGCGAGGAGACCCAGTACTTC	CASSLLGTSEETQYF
.	TRBJ2-7	TRBV9	TRBD1	TGTGCCAGCAGCGGCCGGGACAGTTACAACTTC	CASSGRDSYNF
once	TRBJ2-7	TRBV19	TRBD2	TGTGCCAGTAGTACGACTAGCGGGGGATACGAGCAGTACTTC	CASSTTSGGYEQYF
.	TRBJ2-2	TRBV6-1	.	TGTGCCAGCAGCGGGTCGGTAGGCACCGGGGAGCTGTTTTTT	CASSGSVGTGELFF
once	TRBJ2-7	TRBV6-5	TRBD2	TGTGCCAGCAGTCCCCGGGGGGGCAAGAACGAGCAGTACTTC	CASSPRGGKNEQYF
.	TRBJ2-3	TRBV2	.	TGTGCCAGCAGTGAAAGCCCGTCTACAGATACGCAGTATTTT	CASSESPSTDTQYF
few	TRBJ1-5	TRBV4-1	.	TGCGCCAGCAGCCAAGAACCCGGGGGAAGCAATCAGCCCCAGCATTTT	CASSQEPGGSNQPQHF
.	TRBJ2-2	TRBV5-6	TRBD2	TGTGCCAGCGTAGCGGGAGTAAGCGGGGAGCTGTTTTTT	CASVAGVSGELFF
.	TRBJ1-2	TRBV25-1	.	TGTGCCAGCAGTCCATCAGACTATGGCTACACCTTC	CASSPSDYGYTF
.	TRBJ2-7	TRBV7-9	.	TGTGCCAGCAGCCGGCTGGGGACATACGAGCAGTACTTC	CASSRLGTYEQYF
.	TRBJ2-2	TRBV18	TRBD1	TGTGCCAGCTCACTCGGACAGGGACGGACCGGGGAGCTGTTTTTT	CASSLGQGRTGELFF
.	TRBJ2-5	TRBV5-1	.	TGCGCCAGCAGCTTGGCCAGGAAAGAGACCCAGTACTTC	CASSLARKETQYF
.	TRBJ1-5	TRBV7-6	.	TGTGCCAGCAGCCCCTCGGAGGGGAGTGGGAGCAATCAGCCCCAGCATTTT	CASSPSEGSGSNQPQHF
.	TRBJ1-5	TRBV6-5	TRBD1	TGTGCCAGCAGTTACGGTAGTACAGGGGGTCAGCCCCAGCATTTT	CASSYGSTGGQPQHF